The rows below give T cell receptor beta chains drawn from one sample of a study of blood T cell repertoires in COVID-19. The table came from immunoSEQ multiplex PCR; TCRdb's copy has only in-frame clones and leaves some out. The sample contains more than 90,000 clones, around 80% of which appear only once. The sequenced material came from peripheral blood. These receptor sequences come from a woman aged 70 to 79 with acute or convalescent COVID-19. Each CDR3 is given with its conserved first and last residue. The order of the fields is J gene, clone size, V gene, D gene, CDR3 DNA, CDR3 protein. D genes are given only for firm matches. For some rows the clone size is stated as once, few or many, or as a class when expanded; others skip it.

J: TRBJ2-7; size: -; V: TRBV19; D: TRBD2; DNA: TGTGCCAGTAGTATAGAATTAGCGGGGGGGCCTCTCCACTTC; CDR3: CASSIELAGGPLHF
J: TRBJ1-6; size: -; V: TRBV11-2; D: TRBD1; DNA: TGTGCCAGCAGCCCCCGACAGGGGAGGTCACCCCTCCACTTT; CDR3: CASSPRQGRSPLHF
J: TRBJ1-4; size: once; V: TRBV4-1; D: -; DNA: TGCGCCAGCAGCCAAGAGGACAGCACTAATGAAAAACTGTTTTTT; CDR3: CASSQEDSTNEKLFF
J: TRBJ1-6; size: -; V: TRBV30; D: -; DNA: TGTGCCTGGAGTGTAGGGGTAGGGGAGGGGAGTTCACCCCTCCACTTT; CDR3: CAWSVGVGEGSSPLHF
J: TRBJ1-5; size: -; V: TRBV28; D: TRBD1; DNA: TGTGCCAGCAGTGGCCACAGGGGGGGCAATCAGCCCCAGCATTTT; CDR3: CASSGHRGGNQPQHF
J: TRBJ2-1; size: few; V: TRBV27; D: -; DNA: TGTGCCAGCAGTTTAGTCGCTAAGAACAATGAGCAGTTCTTC; CDR3: CASSLVAKNNEQFF
J: TRBJ1-2; size: -; V: TRBV18; D: TRBD1; DNA: TGTGCCAGCTCACCAGAACAGGGGACATCTAACTATGGCTACACCTTC; CDR3: CASSPEQGTSNYGYTF
J: TRBJ1-6; size: -; V: TRBV5-1; D: -; DNA: TGCGCCAGCAGCTTGGATCCAGGGGAAAATTCACCCCTCCACTTT; CDR3: CASSLDPGENSPLHF
J: TRBJ2-3; size: -; V: TRBV5-4; D: -; DNA: TGTGCCAGCAGCTCACCGCGGGGGCCGAGCACAGATACGCAGTATTTT; CDR3: CASSSPRGPSTDTQYF
J: TRBJ2-6; size: -; V: TRBV3-1/TRBV3-2; D: -; DNA: TGTGCCAGCAGCCAACCCCCCCCGGTCCCCGTCCTGACTTTC; CDR3: CASSQPPPVPVLTF
J: TRBJ1-3; size: -; V: TRBV3-1/TRBV3-2; D: -; DNA: TGTGCCAGCAGCCAGCGGCCGAGCTCTGGAAACACCATATATTTT; CDR3: CASSQRPSSGNTIYF
J: TRBJ2-1; size: -; V: TRBV19; D: -; DNA: TGTGCCAGTAGCCTAGGAAGCGGGCTATCCTACAATGAGCAGTTCTTC; CDR3: CASSLGSGLSYNEQFF
J: TRBJ2-1; size: -; V: TRBV7-2; D: TRBD2; DNA: TGTGCCAGCAGCTTATACTCGACTAGCGGGAGCTTGTGGAATGAGCAGTTCTTC; CDR3: CASSLYSTSGSLWNEQFF
J: TRBJ2-1; size: -; V: TRBV6-5; D: -; DNA: TGTGCCAGCAGTTACGCGGGGGAGCAGTTCTTC; CDR3: CASSYAGEQFF
J: TRBJ2-5; size: -; V: TRBV19; D: -; DNA: TGTGCCAGTAGTCGTGGACTCCAGAGTCAAGAGACCCAGTACTTC; CDR3: CASSRGLQSQETQYF
J: TRBJ1-4; size: once; V: TRBV4-2; D: TRBD1; DNA: TGTGCCAGCAGCCCGGACAGGGAAAGTGAAAAACTGTTTTTT; CDR3: CASSPDRESEKLFF
J: TRBJ1-2; size: -; V: TRBV6-5; D: TRBD1; DNA: TGTGCCGACGGGGTGGAGGGGGCTTTAGGGGGCTACACCTTC; CDR3: CADGVEGALGGYTF
J: TRBJ1-3; size: few; V: TRBV9; D: -; DNA: TGTGCCAGCAGCGTAGATATGTGGGCAGATGGTGCCACCATATATTTT; CDR3: CASSVDMWADGATIYF
J: TRBJ1-2; size: -; V: TRBV19; D: TRBD1; DNA: TGTGCCAGTAGAGGACAGGGAGCTGACTATGGCTACACCTTC; CDR3: CASRGQGADYGYTF
J: TRBJ1-2; size: -; V: TRBV12-3/TRBV12-4; D: -; DNA: TGTGCCAGCAGCCTAGGGGGGGTCGGAGGCTACACCTTC; CDR3: CASSLGGVGGYTF
J: TRBJ1-4; size: -; V: TRBV19; D: -; DNA: TGTGCCAGTAGTGCTCCCCGTGAGGGTTTAAGGGAAAAACTGTTTTTT; CDR3: CASSAPREGLREKLFF
J: TRBJ2-2; size: -; V: TRBV5-1; D: TRBD2; DNA: TGCGCCAGCAGCTCGCTAACTAGCGGGAGAATTACCGGGGAGCTGTTTTTT; CDR3: CASSSLTSGRITGELFF
J: TRBJ1-2; size: -; V: TRBV2; D: -; DNA: TGTGCCAGCAGTGAAGAGGGGGGGCAGGGCAGTATGTATGGCTACACCTTC; CDR3: CASSEEGGQGSMYGYTF
J: TRBJ1-1; size: few; V: TRBV4-1; D: TRBD1; DNA: TGCGCCAGCAGCCAAGGCACAGGGGGAGCTTTCTTT; CDR3: CASSQGTGGAFF
J: TRBJ1-4; size: -; V: TRBV7-2; D: -; DNA: TGTGCCAGCAGCTTATCGCCGGTGGGCCTCGGTGAAAAACTGTTTTTT; CDR3: CASSLSPVGLGEKLFF
J: TRBJ2-5; size: once; V: TRBV29-1; D: -; DNA: TGCAGCGTTATCCAGACAGAAGAGACCCAGTACTTC; CDR3: CSVIQTEETQYF
J: TRBJ2-1; size: -; V: TRBV4-1; D: -; DNA: TGCGCCAGCAGCCAAGCAGGGGCTAGCGGCTACAATGAGCAGTTCTTC; CDR3: CASSQAGASGYNEQFF
J: TRBJ2-7; size: few; V: TRBV6-2/TRBV6-3; D: -; DNA: TGTGCCAGCAGTTACAGAGCTAGCAGCCCCTACGAGCAGTACTTC; CDR3: CASSYRASSPYEQYF
J: TRBJ1-5; size: -; V: TRBV6-1; D: -; DNA: TGTGCCAGCAGTGAGGGGACAAACTATAGCAATCAGCCCCAGCATTTT; CDR3: CASSEGTNYSNQPQHF
J: TRBJ1-1; size: -; V: TRBV28; D: TRBD1; DNA: TGTGCCAGCAGTAAGACAGGGGGGGAGACTGAAGCTTTCTTT; CDR3: CASSKTGGETEAFF
J: TRBJ2-7; size: -; V: TRBV18; D: TRBD2; DNA: TGTGCCAGCTCACCGCAGCGGGAGAGGTCCTACGAGCAGTACTTC; CDR3: CASSPQRERSYEQYF
J: TRBJ2-1; size: -; V: TRBV9; D: TRBD2; DNA: TGTGCCAGCAGCGAGGCCGGGACTAGCGGGAGTCGTGAGCAGTTCTTC; CDR3: CASSEAGTSGSREQFF
J: TRBJ2-1; size: -; V: TRBV6-5; D: TRBD2; DNA: TGTGCCACCCGGACTAGCGGCTACAATGAGCAGTTCTTC; CDR3: CATRTSGYNEQFF
J: TRBJ2-7; size: -; V: TRBV9; D: TRBD2; DNA: TGTGCCAGCAGCTTGGGACTAGTCGACGAGCAGTACTTC; CDR3: CASSLGLVDEQYF
J: TRBJ2-1; size: -; V: TRBV28; D: -; DNA: TGTGCCAGCAGTTTCCCCCGGGGAGCGGCAATTTACAATGAGCAGTTCTTC; CDR3: CASSFPRGAAIYNEQFF
J: TRBJ1-5; size: -; V: TRBV18; D: -; DNA: TGTGCCAGCTCCCCAGCGGGTAGGGCGGAACAGCCCCAGCATTTT; CDR3: CASSPAGRAEQPQHF
J: TRBJ1-1; size: few; V: TRBV13; D: TRBD1; DNA: TGTGCCAGCGGACAGGGGGCGGGGAACACTGAAGCTTTCTTT; CDR3: CASGQGAGNTEAFF
J: TRBJ2-3; size: -; V: TRBV15; D: TRBD1; DNA: TGTGCCACCAGCAGTGGGGACAGGGGAAACACAGATACGCAGTATTTT; CDR3: CATSSGDRGNTDTQYF
J: TRBJ2-1; size: -; V: TRBV5-6; D: TRBD2; DNA: TGTGCCAGCAGCTTGTTGGGACTAGCGGGAGGGAATGAGCAGTTCTTC; CDR3: CASSLLGLAGGNEQFF
J: TRBJ1-2; size: -; V: TRBV18; D: -; DNA: TGTGCCAGCTCACCAGGCGGGGACTATGGCTACACCTTC; CDR3: CASSPGGDYGYTF
J: TRBJ2-2; size: -; V: TRBV9; D: -; DNA: TGTGCCAGCAGCGTAGTGCGTGGCTCAGCGGTATCCGGGGAGCTGTTTTTT; CDR3: CASSVVRGSAVSGELFF
J: TRBJ1-2; size: -; V: TRBV4-2; D: -; DNA: TGTGCCAGCAGCCAGTCGCAGGGTTACGGCTACACCTTC; CDR3: CASSQSQGYGYTF
J: TRBJ1-1; size: -; V: TRBV19; D: -; DNA: TGTGCCAGTAGTCCCTTTGGGGGACTAAGGAACACTGAAGCTTTCTTT; CDR3: CASSPFGGLRNTEAFF
J: TRBJ2-7; size: -; V: TRBV2; D: -; DNA: TGTGCCAGCGCAGGTTACGAGCAGTACTTC; CDR3: CASAGYEQYF
J: TRBJ2-5; size: -; V: TRBV9; D: TRBD2; DNA: TGTGCCAGCAGGCCTCGCGGGGGGGCGATACTGGAGACCCAGTACTTC; CDR3: CASRPRGGAILETQYF
J: TRBJ1-6; size: -; V: TRBV6-5; D: TRBD1; DNA: TGTGCCATTTCGGACAGGCGCTATAATTCACCCCTCCACTTT; CDR3: CAISDRRYNSPLHF